This T cell receptor beta chain was recorded in a study of cytomegalovirus exposure and HLA in healthy donors. Findings and caveats of the study: When analyzed later, a missense DCLRE1C variant was found to be linked to TCR beta V- and J-gene trimming. In an earlier analysis, most TCR beta V segments were productive about 87% or about 30% of the time.

Deletions cut 5 bases from V and 1 base from J, with 7 bases between. There are 13 residues in the CDR3. The germline V gene has CDR1 WNHNN and CDR2 SYGVQD (reference sequence). In regard to this clone: No antigen is known for it.

Both 60 Vbeta primers and 13 Jbeta primers went into the PCR. Sequencing was performed with immunoSEQ multiplex PCR; in TCRdb, only in-frame clones are kept and a portion is missing. The data show 170,000 or so clones, with about 86% seen just once and around 2.2% held by the top ten. The chain links TRBV10-1 to TRBJ2-3; unclear D gene. The material sequenced was PBMCs. The receptor was derived from a woman in her 30s in good health and CMV-seronegative. The CDR3 DNA follows: TGCGCCAGCAGTTCAGTTCGCACAGATACGCAGTATTTT. It translates to CASSSVRTDTQYF.